The 9 T cell receptor beta chains below come from one sample, sequenced in a study of T cell responses to AZD1222 COVID-19 vaccine (dated by TCRdb to the early 2020s). Library preparation employed the immunoSEQ multiplex PCR assay. The source is immuneACCESS, and TCRdb retained only in-frame sequences with V and J called. Part of the clones is not carried over; for the studies checked, unresolved V genes explain less than half of this, and the remainder is unexplained. The sample contains about 130,000 clones, roughly 90% of them found a single time. The ten largest clones capture 5% to 6.5% of the sample. Per the publication, the time point label means: baseline before first vaccination. Sequences were derived from peripheral blood, sampled on day 0 of AZD1222 vaccination. The receptors here all came from an adult in good health.

J is TRBJ1-2 and V is TRBV10-1; the D is unclear. This CDR3 is built from 13 residues. Trimming cost V 4 bases and J 4 bases, with 10 bases left between them. Germline CDR1 WNHNN, CDR2 SYGVQD (reference sequence). The CDR3 DNA is TGCGCCAGCAGTGGAGCAGGTTCCTATGGCTACACCTTC. It encodes CASSGAGSYGYTF.

This sequence joins TRBV30 and TRBJ2-7, with D possibly being TRBD2 (7 bases). Germline CDR1 GTSNPN, CDR2 SVGIG (reference sequence). This CDR3 spans 12 amino acids. V was clipped by 3 bases and J by 3 bases, with 9 bases between them. The CDR3 protein is CAWRGGGYEQYF. CDR3 sequence (DNA): TGTGCCTGGAGGGGAGGGGGCTACGAGCAGTACTTC.

The chain carries TRBV19 and TRBJ1-5, with D tentatively TRBD1 (5 bases). The germline V and J ends were trimmed by 6 bases and 4 bases, with 13 bases remaining between them. The germline V gene has CDR1 LNHDA and CDR2 SQIVND (reference sequence). The length of the CDR3 is 14 residues. This CDR3 is CASSPDRGNQPQHF. The CDR3 DNA sequence: TGTGCCAGTAGCCCAGACAGAGGGAATCAGCCCCAGCATTTT.

The chain is built from TRBV10-1 and TRBJ1-3, with TRBD1 matching 7 bases. The J segment lost 0 bases and the V segment lost 3 bases, leaving 5 bases of the junction unmatched. Germline values: CDR1 WNHNN, CDR2 SYGVQD (reference sequence). The CDR3 extends over 16 amino acids. The CDR3: CASSDPGQHSGNTIYF. CDR3 nucleotides: TGCGCCAGCAGTGACCCGGGACAGCACTCTGGAAACACCATATATTTT.

The CDR3, as DNA: TGTGCCAGCAGCGTTCAGGGAGACACTGAAGCTTTCTTT. It codes for CASSVQGDTEAFF. This chain connects TRBV9 to TRBJ1-1; possible D gene TRBD1, 5 bases. In germline, CDR1 is SGDLS, CDR2 YYNGEE. V lost 2 bases, J lost 3 bases, and 8 bases lay in between. This CDR3 spans 13 amino acids.

This clone is a singleton in its sample. This rearrangement joins TRBV30 to TRBJ2-2; D remains unclear. The CDR3 runs 13 residues. Germline V CDR1 and CDR2: GTSNPN, SVGIG (reference sequence). V dropped 3 bases and J dropped 0 bases, with 5 bases sitting between them. In DNA form, the CDR3 reads TGTGCCTGGAGGGACCCGAACACCGGGGAGCTGTTTTTT. Its translation: CAWRDPNTGELFF. Looking up the rest from reference TRBV30 and TRBJ2-2 gives the full variable domain: SQTIHQWPATLVQPVGSPLSLECTVEGTSNPNLYWYRQAAGRGLQLLFYSVGIGQISSEVPQNLSASRPQDRQFILSSKKLLLSDSGFYLCAWRDPNTGELFFGEGSRLTVL.

The gene calls are TRBV19 and TRBJ2-1; maybe TRBD1 (6 bases). The V gene lost 3 bases and the J gene lost 5 bases, with 14 bases spanning the gap. The CDR3 contains 15 residues. Per germline, CDR1 LNHDA and CDR2 SQIVND (reference sequence). CDR3 protein: CASSMVTGLDNEQFF. CDR3 DNA: TGTGCCAGTAGTATGGTAACAGGGCTCGACAATGAGCAGTTCTTC.

The chain combines TRBV30 with TRBJ1-1; D call uncertain. Trimming left V 2 bases short and J 4 bases short, with 5 bases between. The CDR3 runs to 11 residues. The V gene's germline CDR1 is GTSNPN and CDR2 SVGIG (reference sequence). The CDR3 region is CAWSRVTEAFF. The CDR3 coding sequence is TGTGCCTGGAGTAGGGTCACTGAAGCTTTCTTT.

This rearrangement joins TRBV13 to TRBJ1-4, with a tentative D call TRBD1 (5 bases). This CDR3 spans 15 amino acids. The germline gives CDR1 PRHDT, CDR2 FYEKMQ (reference sequence). The ends were cut back, 5 bases at V and 10 bases at J, with 20 bases in the middle. The CDR3 loop is CASSRSRDGARKLFF. DNA for the CDR3: TGTGCCAGCAGCCGCTCCCGGGACGGCGCGAGAAAACTGTTTTTT.